Presented here are 21 T cell receptor beta chains from one specimen sequenced in a study of cytomegalovirus exposure and HLA in healthy donors. The PCR used 60 Vbeta and 13 Jbeta primers. Clones were read by immunoSEQ multiplex PCR, and TCRdb kept only the in-frame ones, dropping some. The table lists about 94,000 clones, roughly three quarters of them singletons. Sequencing was carried out using PBMCs. The receptors derive from a woman aged 40 to 55 in good health and CMV-seronegative.

The V and J genes are TRBV6-5 and TRBJ2-1; TRBD2 matches at 11 bases. CDR1 is MNHEY and CDR2 is SVGAGI in the germline V gene. J gave up 6 bases and V 5 bases, and 6 bases lay outside the gene matches. The CDR3 has 15 amino acids. The CDR3 nucleotides are TGTGCCAGCAGTCCCGGACTAGCGGGTATCAATGAGCAGTTCTTC. Its translation: CASSPGLAGINEQFF.

With regard to this clone: One junction end does not reproduce the germline sequence, and a read error may be involved. The chain joins TRBV7-7 to TRBJ2-7; no clear D gene. Germline V gene sequence: CDR1 SSHAT, CDR2 FNYEAQ (reference sequence). This CDR3 contains 14 residues. DNA for the CDR3: TGTGCTAGCAGCTTAGCCGACTCCGGCTACGAGCAGTACTTC. It specifies CASSLADSGYEQYF.

In its sample, this clone was seen once. This chain connects TRBV27 to TRBJ2-7, with D possibly matching TRBD2 (7 bases). Trimming cost V 5 bases and J 6 bases, with 14 bases left between them. Looked up from germline, CDR1 is MNHEY and CDR2 is SMNVEV (reference sequence). This CDR3 has 13 amino acids. The CDR3 coding sequence is TGTGCCAGCAGTGACGGGGGGCGTCGCGAGCAGTACTTC. Amino acid sequence: CASSDGGRREQYF.

The chain is built from TRBV5-8 and TRBJ2-5, with D perhaps matching TRBD2 (5 bases). The CDR3 runs to 13 residues. The germline V gene encodes CDR1 SGHTS and CDR2 YDEGEE. Between the trimmed V and J ends, which lost 2 bases and 0 bases, there was a span of 5 bases. This chain's CDR3 is CASSFGDQETQYF. CDR3 nucleotide sequence: TGTGCCAGCAGCTTCGGGGACCAAGAGACCCAGTACTTC.

The chain is built from TRBV29-1 and TRBJ1-5; D is possibly TRBD1 (5 bases). The CDR3 has 11 amino acids. V lost 7 bases and J lost 5, with 9 bases in between. Germline CDR1 SQVTM, CDR2 ANQGSEA. The CDR3 reads CSAGGDQPQHF. The CDR3 DNA is TGCAGCGCCGGGGGGGATCAGCCCCAGCATTTT.

The rearrangement uses TRBV28 and TRBJ1-5; no definite D call. Germline V CDR1 and CDR2: MDHEN, SYDVKM. Trimming pared 5 bases from V and 9 bases from J, leaving 11 bases between. The CDR3 spans 12 residues. The CDR3 DNA is TGTGCCAGCAGTATAACGGGTCGGCCCCAGCATTTT. This sequence encodes CASSITGRPQHF.

The chain is built from TRBV15 and TRBJ2-3, with 7 bases lining up with TRBD1. The CDR3 loop spans 15 amino acids. The germline CDR1 and CDR2 sequences are LNHNV and YYDKDF (reference sequence). The junction had 3 bases not matched to a gene; V was cut back by 2 bases and J by 1 base. The CDR3 region is CATSRNRGGTDTQYF. CDR3 coding DNA: TGTGCCACCAGCAGAAACAGGGGTGGCACAGATACGCAGTATTTT.

The rearrangement links TRBV5-6 to TRBJ1-2; the D gene is possibly TRBD1 (6 bases). Germline V CDR1 and CDR2: SGHDT, YYEEEE. CDR3 length equals 15 residues. V lost 4 bases and J 4 bases, leaving 17 bases between the germline ends. The CDR3 DNA reads TGTGCCAGCAGCCCGCCCGGGACAACTTTCTATGGCTACACCTTC. Translation: CASSPPGTTFYGYTF.

The rearrangement joins TRBV5-1 to TRBJ2-2; D is possibly TRBD2 (7 bases). Germline CDR1 and CDR2: SGHRS and YFSETQ. The ends were cut back, 7 bases at V and 2 bases at J, with 12 bases in the middle. The CDR3 totals 14 residues. This CDR3 reads CASRGGTNTGELFF. CDR3 nucleotide sequence: TGCGCCAGCCGCGGGGGCACTAACACCGGGGAGCTGTTTTTT.

The rearrangement joins TRBV6-4 to TRBJ2-3; 9 bases line up with TRBD2. Germline values: CDR1 MRHNA, CDR2 SNTAGT. The CDR3 loop spans 13 amino acids. After removal of 3 bases from V and 12 bases from J, the junction contained 7 bases not matched to a gene. The CDR3 DNA follows: TGTGCCAGCAGTGATGGGCTAGCGGGGATCCAGTATTTT. Encoded protein: CASSDGLAGIQYF.

The genes are TRBV7-6 and TRBJ1-4, with D maybe TRBD1 (5 bases). V lost 5 bases and J 8 bases, leaving 18 bases between the germline ends. The CDR3 loop spans 15 amino acids. The V gene's germline CDR1 is SGHVS and CDR2 FNYEAQ. The CDR3 nucleotides are TGTGCCAGCAGCAAGGCCCGGGGGGTTGGGGAAAAACTGTTTTTT. Residues: CASSKARGVGEKLFF.

The chain links TRBV7-8 to TRBJ1-4; TRBD1 agrees at 7 bases. J lost 0 bases, V lost 5 bases, and 6 bases had no gene match. The CDR3 is 16 amino acids. The germline V gene encodes CDR1 SGHVS and CDR2 FQNEAQ. The CDR3: CASSQGGITTNEKLFF. The CDR3 region has the DNA TGTGCCAGCAGCCAAGGGGGCATCACAACTAATGAAAAACTGTTTTTT. The full variable domain, its missing parts supplied by reference TRBV7-8 and TRBJ1-4, is GAGVSQSPRYKVAKRGQDVALRCDPISGHVSLFWYQQALGQGPEFLTYFQNEAQLDKSGLPSDRFFAERPEGSVSTLKIQRTQQEDSAVYLCASSQGGITTNEKLFFGSGTQLSVL.

The chain has TRBV7-9 and TRBJ2-7; TRBD1 matches 10 bases. The germline V gene has CDR1 SEHNR and CDR2 FQNEAQ (reference sequence). The CDR3 contains 15 residues. J gave up 5 bases and V 5 bases, and 9 bases lay outside the gene matches. CDR3 nucleotide sequence: TGTGCCAGCAGCACGACAGGGGGCAAGTTCAACGAGCAGTACTTC. This gives the protein CASSTTGGKFNEQYF.

J is TRBJ1-4 and V is TRBV30; the match to TRBD1 covers 7 bases. With 5 bases clipped from V and 5 bases from J, the junction kept 8 bases outside the gene matches. The CDR3 consists of 14 residues. Germline CDR1 and CDR2: GTSNPN and SVGIG (reference sequence). CDR3 DNA: TGTGCCTGGGAAAGGACAGGACGAAATGAAAAACTGTTTTTT. As protein: CAWERTGRNEKLFF.

This clone was seen a single time. The chain carries TRBV18 and TRBJ2-7; a weak D match, TRBD1 (6 bases). The CDR3 sequence is 16 residues long. CDR1 and CDR2 from the germline V gene are KGHSH and LQKENI. The V end lost 2 bases, the J end lost 5 bases, and 19 bases lay between the germline ends. The CDR3 is CASSPKVRTGPNEQYF. The CDR3 region has the DNA TGTGCCAGCTCACCAAAGGTGAGAACAGGGCCCAACGAGCAGTACTTC. The full variable domain, in which reference TRBV18 and TRBJ2-7 provide the parts outside the CDR3, is NAGVMQNPRHLVRRRGQEARLRCSPMKGHSHVYWYRQLPEEGLKFMVYLQKENIIDESGMPKERFSAEFPKEGPSILRIQQVVRGDSAAYFCASSPKVRTGPNEQYFGPGTRLTVT.

The gene calls are TRBV19 and TRBJ2-2; 8 bases are a match to TRBD2. Germline V lookup: CDR1 LNHDA, CDR2 SQIVND (reference sequence). The CDR3 has 13 residues. CDR3 DNA sequence: TGTGCGATAGGGACTAGGGCTTTCGGGGAGCTGTTTTTT. It specifies CAIGTRAFGELFF.

This clone appeared once. The chain employs TRBV7-3 and TRBJ1-5, with D perhaps TRBD1 (5 bases). The CDR3 length is 15 residues. The germline CDR1 and CDR2 sequences are SGHTA and FQGTGA. Deletions cut 5 bases from V and 0 bases from J, with 11 bases between. The CDR3 sequence is CASSLHGGSNQPQHF. The CDR3 nucleotides read TGTGCCAGCAGCCTCCACGGGGGTAGCAATCAGCCCCAGCATTTT.

The table lists this clone with a few counts. The rearrangement joins TRBV4-1 to TRBJ1-1; 7 bases map to TRBD1. This CDR3 has 15 residues. J was trimmed by 0 bases and V by 6 bases; bases with no gene match: 7. CDR1 and CDR2 from the germline V gene are MGHRA and YSYEKL. The CDR3 sequence is CASSRDSAMNTEAFF. CDR3 nucleotide sequence: TGCGCCAGCAGTCGGGACAGTGCCATGAACACTGAAGCTTTCTTT.

This clone was found a few times. CDR3 DNA: TGTGCCAGCAGCTCCGGGACAGGGGCTATTGAAAAACTGTTTTTT. It encodes CASSSGTGAIEKLFF. The chain carries TRBV13 and TRBJ1-4; TRBD1 matches at 10 bases. J gave up 7 bases and V 4 bases, and 6 bases lay outside the gene matches. This CDR3 has 15 amino acids. Germline CDR1 and CDR2: PRHDT and FYEKMQ (reference sequence).

The chain recombines TRBV18 with TRBJ2-2; D is unclear. CDR3 size: 16 residues. In germline, CDR1 is KGHSH, CDR2 LQKENI. The V and J ends lost 6 bases and 3 bases respectively, with 17 bases between them. The CDR3 here is CASSPLQQPYTGELFF. The CDR3 DNA follows: TGTGCCAGCTCGCCCCTACAGCAGCCCTACACCGGGGAGCTGTTTTTT. Full variable domain (outside the CDR3, taken from reference TRBV18 and TRBJ2-2): NAGVMQNPRHLVRRRGQEARLRCSPMKGHSHVYWYRQLPEEGLKFMVYLQKENIIDESGMPKERFSAEFPKEGPSILRIQQVVRGDSAAYFCASSPLQQPYTGELFFGEGSRLTVL.

This clone was found once. The chain carries TRBV9 and TRBJ2-3; D remains ambiguous. Trimming removed 3 bases from V and 4 bases from J, with 6 bases in between. CDR3 length: 12 residues. Germline CDR1 is SGDLS and CDR2 is YYNGEE. CDR3: CASSGVADTQYF. The CDR3 DNA sequence: TGTGCCAGCAGCGGAGTCGCAGATACGCAGTATTTT. The full variable domain, in which reference TRBV9 and TRBJ2-3 provide the parts outside the CDR3, is DSGVTQTPKHLITATGQRVTLRCSPRSGDLSVYWYQQSLDQGLQFLIQYYNGEERAKGNILERFSAQQFPDLHSELNLSSLELGDSALYFCASSGVADTQYFGPGTRLTVL.